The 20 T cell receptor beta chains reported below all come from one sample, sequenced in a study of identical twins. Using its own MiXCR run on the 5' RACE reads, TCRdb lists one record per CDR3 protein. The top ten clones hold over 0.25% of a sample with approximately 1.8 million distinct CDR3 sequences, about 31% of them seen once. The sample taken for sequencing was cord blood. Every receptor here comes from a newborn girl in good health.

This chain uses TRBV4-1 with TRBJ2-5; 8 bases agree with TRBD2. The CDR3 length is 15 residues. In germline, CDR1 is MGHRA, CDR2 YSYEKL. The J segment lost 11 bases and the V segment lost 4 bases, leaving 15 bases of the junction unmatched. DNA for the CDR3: TGCGCCAGCAGCCGAGCGGGGGCTATCTACAATGAGCAGTACTTC. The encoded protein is CASSRAGAIYNEQYF.

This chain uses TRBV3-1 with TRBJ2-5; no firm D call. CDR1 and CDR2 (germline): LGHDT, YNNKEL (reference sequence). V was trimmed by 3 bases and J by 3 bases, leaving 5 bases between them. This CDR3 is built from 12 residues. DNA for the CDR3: TGTGCCAGCAGCCAGGAAGAAGAGACCCAGTACTTC. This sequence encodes CASSQEEETQYF.

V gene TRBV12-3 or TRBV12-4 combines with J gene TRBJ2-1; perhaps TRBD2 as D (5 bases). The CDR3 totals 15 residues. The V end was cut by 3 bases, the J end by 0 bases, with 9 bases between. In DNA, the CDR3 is TGTGCCAGCAGTTTGGCAGCGGTCTCCTACAATGAGCAGTTCTTC. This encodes CASSLAAVSYNEQFF.

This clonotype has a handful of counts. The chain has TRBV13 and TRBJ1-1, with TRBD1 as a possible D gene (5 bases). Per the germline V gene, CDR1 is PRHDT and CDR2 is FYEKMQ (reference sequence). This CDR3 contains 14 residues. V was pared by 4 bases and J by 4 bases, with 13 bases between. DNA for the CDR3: TGTGCCAGCAGCTCCGGACAAACGATCACTGAAGCTTTCTTT. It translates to CASSSGQTITEAFF. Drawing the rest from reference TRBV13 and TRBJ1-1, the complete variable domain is AAGVIQSPRHLIKEKRETATLKCYPIPRHDTVYWYQQGPGQDPQFLISFYEKMQSDKGSIPDRFSAQQFSDYHSELNMSSLELGDSALYFCASSSGQTITEAFFGQGTRLTVV.

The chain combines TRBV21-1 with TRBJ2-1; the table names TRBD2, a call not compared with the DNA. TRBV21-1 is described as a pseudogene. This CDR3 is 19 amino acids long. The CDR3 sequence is CASSKDGLAGGTSYNEQFF. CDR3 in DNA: TGTGCCAGCAGCAAAGACGGGCTAGCGGGGGGGACCTCCTACAATGAGCAGTTCTTC.

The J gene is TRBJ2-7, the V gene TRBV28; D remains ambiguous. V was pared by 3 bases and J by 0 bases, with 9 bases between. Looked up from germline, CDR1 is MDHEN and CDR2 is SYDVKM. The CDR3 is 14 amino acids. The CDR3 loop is CASSFAQSSYEQYF. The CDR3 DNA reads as TGTGCCAGCAGTTTCGCCCAAAGCTCCTACGAGCAGTACTTC. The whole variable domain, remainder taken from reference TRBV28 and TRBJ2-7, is DVKVTQSSRYLVKRTGEKVFLECVQDMDHENMFWYRQDPGLGLRLIYFSYDVKMKEKGDIPEGYSVSREKKERFSLILESASTNQTSMYLCASSFAQSSYEQYFGPGTRLTVT.

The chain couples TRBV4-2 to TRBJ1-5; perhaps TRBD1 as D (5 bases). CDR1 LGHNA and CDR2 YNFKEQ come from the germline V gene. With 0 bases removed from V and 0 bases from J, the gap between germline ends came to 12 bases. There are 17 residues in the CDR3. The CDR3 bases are TGTGCCAGCAGCCAAGATCGCCGACAGTATAGCAATCAGCCCCAGCATTTT. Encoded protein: CASSQDRRQYSNQPQHF.

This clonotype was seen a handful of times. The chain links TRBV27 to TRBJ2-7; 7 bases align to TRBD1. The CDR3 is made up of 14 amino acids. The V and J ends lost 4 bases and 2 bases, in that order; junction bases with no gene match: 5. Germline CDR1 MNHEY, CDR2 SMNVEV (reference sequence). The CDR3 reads CASSWDSLTYEQYF. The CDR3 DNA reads TGTGCCAGCAGTTGGGACAGCCTGACCTACGAGCAGTACTTC.

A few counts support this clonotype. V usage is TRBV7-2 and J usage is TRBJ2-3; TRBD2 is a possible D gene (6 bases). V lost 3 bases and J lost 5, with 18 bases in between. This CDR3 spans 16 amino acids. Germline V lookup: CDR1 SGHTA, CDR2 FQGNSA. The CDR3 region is CASSFSRGSRIDTQYF. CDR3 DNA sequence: TGTGCCAGCAGCTTCAGTCGGGGGTCTCGAATAGATACGCAGTATTTT. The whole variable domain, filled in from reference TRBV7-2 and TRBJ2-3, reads GAGVSQSPSNKVTEKGKDVELRCDPISGHTALYWYRQSLGQGLEFLIYFQGNSAPDKSGLPSDRFSAERTGGSVSTLTIQRTQQEDSAVYLCASSFSRGSRIDTQYFGPGTRLTVL.

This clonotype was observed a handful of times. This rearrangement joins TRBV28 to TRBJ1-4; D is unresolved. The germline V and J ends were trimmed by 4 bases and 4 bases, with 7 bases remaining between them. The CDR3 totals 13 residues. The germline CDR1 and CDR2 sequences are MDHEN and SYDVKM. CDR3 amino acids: CASSSDGNEKLFF. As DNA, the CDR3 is TGTGCCAGCAGTTCGGACGGTAATGAAAAACTGTTTTTT.

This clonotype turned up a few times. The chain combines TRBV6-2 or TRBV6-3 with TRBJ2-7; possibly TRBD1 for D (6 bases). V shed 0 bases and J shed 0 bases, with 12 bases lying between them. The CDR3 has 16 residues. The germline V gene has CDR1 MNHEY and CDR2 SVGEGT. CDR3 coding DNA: TGTGCCAGCAGTTACTCTCGGCGACAGGCCTCCTACGAGCAGTACTTC. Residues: CASSYSRRQASYEQYF.

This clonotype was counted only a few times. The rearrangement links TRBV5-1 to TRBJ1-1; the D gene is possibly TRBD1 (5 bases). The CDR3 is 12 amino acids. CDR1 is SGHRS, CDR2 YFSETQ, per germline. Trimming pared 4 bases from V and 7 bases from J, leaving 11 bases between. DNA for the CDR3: TGCGCCAGCAGCCAAGACAGTTTTGAAGCTTTCTTT. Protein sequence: CASSQDSFEAFF. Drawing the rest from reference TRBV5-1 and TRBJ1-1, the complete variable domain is KAGVTQTPRYLIKTRGQQVTLSCSPISGHRSVSWYQQTPGQGLQFLFEYFSETQRNKGNFPGRFSGRQFSNSRSEMNVSTLELGDSALYLCASSQDSFEAFFGQGTRLTVV.

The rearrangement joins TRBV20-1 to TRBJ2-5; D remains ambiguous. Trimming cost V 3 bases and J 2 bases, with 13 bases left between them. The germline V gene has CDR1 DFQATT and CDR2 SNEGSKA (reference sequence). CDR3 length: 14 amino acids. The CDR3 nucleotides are TGCAGTGCTAGTCGCGGAGTCATTCAAGAGACCCAGTACTTC. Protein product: CSASRGVIQETQYF.

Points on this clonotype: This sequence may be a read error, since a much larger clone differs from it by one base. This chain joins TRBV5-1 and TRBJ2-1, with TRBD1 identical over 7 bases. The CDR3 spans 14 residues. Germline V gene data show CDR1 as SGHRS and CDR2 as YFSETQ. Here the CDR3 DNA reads TGCACCAGCAGCTCGGGACAGACCTACAATGAGCAGTTCTTC. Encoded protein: CTSSSGQTYNEQFF.

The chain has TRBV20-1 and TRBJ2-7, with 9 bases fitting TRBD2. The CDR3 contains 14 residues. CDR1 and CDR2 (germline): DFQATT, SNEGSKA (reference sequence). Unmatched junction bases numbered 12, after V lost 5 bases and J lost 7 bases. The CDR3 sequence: CSAPIAGDLNEQYF. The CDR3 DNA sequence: TGCAGTGCTCCAATAGCGGGAGATCTCAATGAGCAGTACTTC.

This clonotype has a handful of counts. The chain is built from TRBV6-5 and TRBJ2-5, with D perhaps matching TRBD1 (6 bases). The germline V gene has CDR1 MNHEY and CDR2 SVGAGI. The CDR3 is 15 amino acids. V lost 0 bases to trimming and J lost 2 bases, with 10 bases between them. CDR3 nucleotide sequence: TGTGCCAGCAGTTACTCGAATAGGGGGCAAGAGACCCAGTACTTC. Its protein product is CASSYSNRGQETQYF.

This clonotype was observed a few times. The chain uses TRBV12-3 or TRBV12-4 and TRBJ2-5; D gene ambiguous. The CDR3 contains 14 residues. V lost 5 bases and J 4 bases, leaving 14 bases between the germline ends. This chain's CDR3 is CASSLVRRRETQYF. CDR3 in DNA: TGTGCCAGCAGTCTTGTCAGGCGGCGAGAGACCCAGTACTTC.

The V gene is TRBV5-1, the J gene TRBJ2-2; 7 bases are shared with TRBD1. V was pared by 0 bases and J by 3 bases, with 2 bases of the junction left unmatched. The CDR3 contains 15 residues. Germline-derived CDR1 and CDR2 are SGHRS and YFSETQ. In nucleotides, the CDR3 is TGCGCCAGCAGCTTGGCTGACAGGGACACCGGGGAGCTGTTTTTT. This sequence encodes CASSLADRDTGELFF.

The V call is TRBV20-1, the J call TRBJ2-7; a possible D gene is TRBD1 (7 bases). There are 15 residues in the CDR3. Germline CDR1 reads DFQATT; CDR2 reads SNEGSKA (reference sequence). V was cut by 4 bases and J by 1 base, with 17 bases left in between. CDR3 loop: CSAKGGQRLSYEQYF. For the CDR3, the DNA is TGCAGTGCTAAGGGGGGACAGAGGCTATCCTACGAGCAGTACTTC.

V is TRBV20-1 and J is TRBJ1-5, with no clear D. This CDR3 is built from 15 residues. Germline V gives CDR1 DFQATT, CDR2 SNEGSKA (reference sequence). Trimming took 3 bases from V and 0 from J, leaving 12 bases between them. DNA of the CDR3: TGCAGTGCTAGCGTCAGGACTTATAGCAATCAGCCCCAGCATTTT. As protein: CSASVRTYSNQPQHF.